Below, 25 T cell receptor beta chains from the same sample are listed, as sequenced in a study of early T cells in non-severe SARS-CoV-2 infection. In TCRdb, the 5' RACE reads were re-called with MiXCR into one record per CDR3 protein. The sample contains roughly 50,000 distinct CDR3 sequences, 8% to 10% of which appear only once. What was sequenced was whole blood. All receptors come from an adult who was a healthcare worker with PCR-confirmed SARS-CoV-2 infection or an uninfected control (not recorded which).

This clonotype showed up many times. The gene calls are TRBV10-3 and TRBJ2-1; TRBD2 agrees at 10 bases. The CDR3 is 18 residues long. Looked up from germline, CDR1 is ENHRY and CDR2 is SYGVKD. The trim removed 3 bases at V and 7 bases at J, leaving 15 bases unmatched. CDR3 in amino acids: CAISEPLAGVSKGNEQFF. The CDR3 region has the DNA TGTGCCATCAGTGAACCTCTAGCGGGGGTCTCGAAGGGGAATGAGCAGTTCTTC.

The chain couples TRBV12-3 or TRBV12-4 to TRBJ2-3, with 9 bases lining up with TRBD1. The CDR3 is 14 amino acids. V was clipped by 5 bases and J by 4 bases; unmatched bases: 4. CDR3 loop: CASSPRTGADTQYF. DNA for the CDR3: TGTGCCAGCAGTCCCAGGACAGGGGCAGATACGCAGTATTTT.

V gene TRBV5-3 combines with J gene TRBJ1-1, with unresolved D. TRBV5-3 is an open reading frame whose function is uncertain. The V end lost 0 bases, the J end lost 4 bases, and 16 bases lay between the germline ends. CDR3 length: 16 amino acids. The CDR3 loop reads CARSLDRFSSFTEAFF. The CDR3 nucleotides read TGTGCCAGAAGCTTGGACAGATTCAGTTCTTTCACTGAAGCTTTCTTT.

The chain couples TRBV12-3 or TRBV12-4 to TRBJ1-2, with TRBD1 matching over 9 bases. The V gene end was trimmed by 6 bases and the J gene end by 5 bases; junction bases not matched to a gene: 7. This CDR3 has 14 amino acids. CDR3: CASSPHRGQYGYTF. CDR3 DNA sequence: TGTGCCAGCAGCCCACACAGGGGGCAATATGGCTACACCTTC.

The J gene is TRBJ2-5, the V gene TRBV15; D possibly corresponds to TRBD2 (6 bases). The CDR3 consists of 14 residues. Trimming shortened V by 6 bases and J by 5 bases, and 16 bases separated the two germline ends. Germline CDR1 LNHNV, CDR2 YYDKDF (reference sequence). CDR3 in DNA: TGTGCCACCAGGAACCACCCGGAGGGTGAGACCCAGTACTTC. This gives the protein CATRNHPEGETQYF. The complete variable domain, with remaining parts taken from reference TRBV15 and TRBJ2-5, reads DAMVIQNPRYQVTQFGKPVTLSCSQTLNHNVMYWYQQKSSQAPKLLFHYYDKDFNNEADTPDNFQSRRPNTSFCFLDIRSPGLGDTAMYLCATRNHPEGETQYFGPGTRLLVL.

A few counts support this clonotype. The chain has TRBV6-2 or TRBV6-3 and TRBJ2-3, with 16 bases aligning to TRBD2. The CDR3 sequence is 16 residues long. Unmatched junction bases numbered 7, after V lost 8 bases and J lost 5 bases. Germline loops: CDR1 MNHEY, CDR2 SVGEGT. The CDR3 region is CASHGTSGREGDTQYF. The DNA for the CDR3 is TGTGCCAGCCACGGGACTAGCGGGAGGGAAGGAGATACGCAGTATTTT.

The CDR3 nucleotides are TGCAGCGCATTACTAGCGGGGGTCTCAGATACGCAGTATTTT. Translating it yields CSALLAGVSDTQYF. V is TRBV29-1 and J is TRBJ2-3, with 11 bases matching TRBD2. CDR3 length equals 14 residues. Germline CDR1 SQVTM, CDR2 ANQGSEA. With V trimmed by 7 bases and J by 4 bases, 7 bases remained unmatched.

This clonotype was seen repeatedly, ten times or more. This rearrangement joins TRBV5-8 to TRBJ1-3; tentatively, D is TRBD1 (5 bases). This CDR3 has 16 amino acids. The germline CDR1 and CDR2 sequences are SGHTS and YDEGEE. Trimming pared 4 bases from V and 0 bases from J, leaving 14 bases between. The CDR3 DNA is TGTGCCAGCAGCCCCCCGGGGGACTTCTCTGGAAACACCATATATTTT. It is translated as CASSPPGDFSGNTIYF.

This clonotype was recorded many times. This chain connects TRBV9 to TRBJ1-2, with unresolved D. Trimming took off 3 bases at V and 1 base at J, with 4 bases between the two ends. Per the germline V gene, CDR1 is SGDLS and CDR2 is YYNGEE. This CDR3 contains 12 residues. CDR3: CASSGLNYGYTF. The DNA of the CDR3 is TGTGCCAGCAGCGGACTTAACTATGGCTACACCTTC.

This clonotype was observed at least ten times. The rearrangement joins TRBV5-4 to TRBJ2-1, with TRBD1 matching 9 bases. J lost 8 bases, V lost 4 bases, and 7 bases had no gene match. Germline CDR1 is SGHNT and CDR2 is YYREEE (reference sequence). This CDR3 has 14 residues. CDR3 in amino acids: CASSEGQGYYEQFF. The CDR3 bases are TGTGCCAGCAGCGAGGGACAGGGTTATTATGAGCAGTTCTTC.

Ten or more counts support this clonotype. This sequence joins TRBV2 and TRBJ2-1; 8 bases match TRBD2. Germline V gene lookup returns CDR1 SNHLY and CDR2 FYNNEI. The CDR3 loop spans 16 amino acids. V was pared by 7 bases and J by 1 base, with 9 bases of the junction left unmatched. The CDR3 spells CASIPESGSSYNEQFF. CDR3 bases: TGTGCCAGCATCCCAGAAAGCGGGAGTTCCTACAATGAGCAGTTCTTC. The full variable domain, with the rest looked up from reference TRBV2 and TRBJ2-1, is EPEVTQTPSHQVTQMGQEVILRCVPISNHLYFYWYRQILGQKVEFLVSFYNNEISEKSEIFDDQFSVERPDGSNFTLKIRSTKLEDSAMYFCASIPESGSSYNEQFFGPGTRLTVL.

This clonotype has at least ten counts. The chain links TRBV3-1 to TRBJ2-3; 7 bases map to TRBD1. CDR1 LGHDT and CDR2 YNNKEL come from the germline V gene (reference sequence). With 4 bases clipped from V and 1 base from J, the junction kept 2 bases outside the gene matches. The CDR3 spans 14 residues. CDR3 region: CASSPGTGTDTQYF. CDR3 DNA sequence: TGTGCCAGCAGCCCTGGGACAGGCACAGATACGCAGTATTTT.

The chain couples TRBV28 to TRBJ2-5; D unclear. The CDR3 is 11 amino acids. Germline V gives CDR1 MDHEN, CDR2 SYDVKM. V lost 4 bases to trimming and J lost 4 bases, with 4 bases between them. Here the CDR3 reads CASSSVETQYF. The CDR3 bases are TGTGCCAGCAGTTCAGTAGAGACCCAGTACTTC.

This clonotype came up many times. The chain is built from TRBV18 and TRBJ2-4, with D possibly matching TRBD1 (6 bases). Trimming left V 5 bases short and J 7 bases short, with 12 bases between. The germline gives CDR1 KGHSH, CDR2 LQKENI. CDR3 size: 13 residues. As DNA, the CDR3 is TGTGCCAGCTCAACAGGGATGGAGAACATTCAGTACTTC. Its protein product is CASSTGMENIQYF. Drawing the rest from reference TRBV18 and TRBJ2-4, the complete variable domain is NAGVMQNPRHLVRRRGQEARLRCSPMKGHSHVYWYRQLPEEGLKFMVYLQKENIIDESGMPKERFSAEFPKEGPSILRIQQVVRGDSAAYFCASSTGMENIQYFGAGTRLSVL.

Many counts were recorded for this clonotype. This CDR3 reads CASRDPGTRSGYTF. CDR3 coding DNA: TGTGCCAGCAGAGACCCCGGGACTCGGAGTGGCTACACCTTC. The chain has TRBV11-2 and TRBJ1-2; a possible D gene is TRBD1 (5 bases). Trimming shortened V by 6 bases and J by 7 bases, and 18 bases separated the two germline ends. The CDR3 is 14 amino acids. CDR1 SGHAT and CDR2 FQNNGV come from the germline V gene. The whole variable domain, remainder taken from reference TRBV11-2 and TRBJ1-2, is EAGVAQSPRYKIIEKRQSVAFWCNPISGHATLYWYQQILGQGPKLLIQFQNNGVVDDSQLPKDRFSAERLKGVDSTLKIQPAKLEDSAVYLCASRDPGTRSGYTFGSGTRLTVV.

The J gene is TRBJ2-7, the V gene TRBV20-1, with 8 bases lining up with TRBD2. This CDR3 has 13 residues. In germline, CDR1 is DFQATT, CDR2 SNEGSKA (reference sequence). The V gene end was trimmed by 7 bases and the J gene end by 2 bases; junction bases not matched to a gene: 7. The CDR3 is CSGERGPPYEQYF. In DNA form, the CDR3 reads TGCAGTGGAGAGCGGGGGCCACCCTACGAGCAGTACTTC.

The V and J genes are TRBV20-1 and TRBJ2-1; 11 nucleotides match TRBD2. There are 17 residues in the CDR3. Germline V gene data show CDR1 as DFQATT and CDR2 as SNEGSKA (reference sequence). V was pared by 3 bases and J by 4 bases, with 11 bases of the junction left unmatched. The CDR3 DNA follows: TGCAGTGCTAGCCCCTCGGGACTAGCGGAAGTTTACAATGAGCAGTTCTTC. Translating gives CSASPSGLAEVYNEQFF.

This clonotype was recorded a few times. The chain uses TRBV5-4 and TRBJ2-2, with D perhaps matching TRBD1 (6 bases). Per germline, CDR1 SGHNT and CDR2 YYREEE (reference sequence). This CDR3 is built from 14 residues. V was shortened by 5 bases and J by 5 bases, with 13 bases between the two germline ends. CDR3 sequence: CASRKLQGTGELFF. Written as DNA, the CDR3 is TGTGCCAGCAGGAAACTACAGGGAACCGGGGAGCTGTTTTTT.

This clonotype was observed a few times. The genes are TRBV6-5 and TRBJ2-7; unclear D gene. Trimming cost V 5 bases and J 1 base, with 18 bases left between them. CDR1 and CDR2 (germline): MNHEY, SVGAGI. The CDR3 is 16 residues long. The DNA for the CDR3 is TGTGCCAGCAGTCCCCGTGGGCACCTCCGTTCCTACGAGCAGTACTTC. This sequence encodes CASSPRGHLRSYEQYF.

This clonotype was counted many times. V is TRBV7-2 and J is TRBJ2-7, with D possibly matching TRBD1 (5 bases). CDR3 length: 13 residues. Trimming removed 3 bases at V and 8 bases at J, with 14 bases between. In germline, CDR1 is SGHTA, CDR2 FQGNSA. CDR3 amino acids: CASSLSRALQQYF. The CDR3 DNA is TGTGCCAGCAGCTTGTCCAGGGCCCTGCAGCAGTACTTC.

V gene TRBV29-1 combines with J gene TRBJ2-7, with TRBD1 identical over 8 bases. CDR1 and CDR2 (germline): SQVTM, ANQGSEA. The CDR3 is 15 amino acids. After removal of 4 bases from V and 1 base from J, the junction contained 9 bases not matched to a gene. CDR3 amino acids: CSVVPRDRSSYEQYF. The CDR3 DNA reads as TGCAGCGTTGTACCCCGGGACAGGTCTTCCTACGAGCAGTACTTC.

This clonotype rates as medium-sized. The V gene is TRBV29-1, the J gene TRBJ1-3, with a weak D call TRBD1 (6 bases). Germline V gene sequence: CDR1 SQVTM, CDR2 ANQGSEA. Trimming cost V 0 bases and J 0 bases, with 9 bases left between them. The CDR3 is 15 residues long. This CDR3 is CSVEDTGLSGNTIYF. The CDR3 DNA reads TGCAGCGTTGAAGATACAGGGCTCTCTGGAAACACCATATATTTT.

The chain employs TRBV9 and TRBJ2-2; 10 nucleotides align to TRBD2. J was trimmed by 5 bases and V by 0 bases; bases with no gene match: 19. Germline-derived CDR1 and CDR2 are SGDLS and YYNGEE. The CDR3 consists of 21 residues. CDR3 sequence (DNA): TGTGCCAGCAGCGTAGAATTTGGGGAGCGGGAGGGCCTCCGCGAAACCGGGGAGCTGTTTTTT. Translation gives CASSVEFGEREGLRETGELFF.

This clonotype was seen more than once but under ten times. The genes are TRBV5-5 and TRBJ2-1, with D possibly called TRBD1 or TRBD2 (5 bases each). Germline CDR1 is SGHKS and CDR2 is YYEKEE (reference sequence). Deletions cut 4 bases from V and 4 bases from J, with 6 bases between. This CDR3 region has 12 residues. The CDR3 reads CASSGGYNEQFF. As DNA, the CDR3 is TGTGCCAGCAGCGGGGGTTACAATGAGCAGTTCTTC.

The J gene is TRBJ2-7, the V gene TRBV2; no clear D gene. V lost 4 bases and J lost 0, with 1 base in between. This CDR3 is 11 amino acids long. The germline V gene encodes CDR1 SNHLY and CDR2 FYNNEI. CDR3 protein: CASSVSYEQYF. The CDR3 nucleotides read TGTGCCAGCAGTGTCTCCTACGAGCAGTACTTC.